These 11 T cell receptor beta chains were all obtained from the same sample, sequenced in a study of blood T cell repertoires in COVID-19. Generated by immunoSEQ multiplex PCR, the TCRdb table keeps only in-frame clones and is missing some. Counted here are fewer than 85,000 clones, around 80% occurring once; the ten biggest clones make up about a fifth. The sample comprised peripheral blood. The receptors derive from a human donor in a cohort sampled during active COVID-19.

This rearrangement joins TRBV4-1 to TRBJ2-7; TRBD2 matches at 7 bases. Germline V gene lookup returns CDR1 MGHRA and CDR2 YSYEKL. CDR3 length equals 15 residues. Trimming cost V 1 base and J 3 bases; bases outside gene matches: 6. CDR3 sequence (DNA): TGCGCCAGCAGCCAAGGGGGGGGATCTTACTACGAGCAGTACTTC. This codes for CASSQGGGSYYEQYF.

The chain employs TRBV5-4 and TRBJ2-2; D possibly corresponds to TRBD1 (7 bases). The V gene lost 2 bases and the J gene lost 4 bases, with 12 bases spanning the gap. Germline V lookup: CDR1 SGHNT, CDR2 YYREEE (reference sequence). This CDR3 is 15 amino acids long. The CDR3 is CASSFRQGGTGELFF. For the CDR3, the DNA is TGTGCCAGCAGCTTCCGGCAGGGGGGCACCGGGGAGCTGTTTTTT.

The chain employs TRBV7-3 and TRBJ1-2; 7 bases match TRBD1. After removal of 2 bases from V and 7 bases from J, the junction contained 13 bases not matched to a gene. Germline V gives CDR1 SGHTA, CDR2 FQGTGA. The CDR3 covers 16 residues. CDR3 nucleotide sequence: TGTGCCAGCAGCTTACTGTCCCGGGACAGCCGGGGTGGCTACACCTTC. It encodes CASSLLSRDSRGGYTF.

This clone was seen only once. J is TRBJ2-7 and V is TRBV27; 7 positions agree with TRBD1. V lost 8 bases and J lost 7; bases outside the gene matches: 11. Looked up from germline, CDR1 is MNHEY and CDR2 is SMNVEV (reference sequence). This CDR3 region has 13 residues. CDR3 bases: TGTGCCAGCGGCCCGACAGGGAGTGGGGAGCAGTACTTC. It yields the protein CASGPTGSGEQYF.

The chain recombines TRBV7-3 with TRBJ1-2, with TRBD1 matching 10 bases. The CDR3 is made up of 14 amino acids. CDR1 SGHTA and CDR2 FQGTGA come from the germline V gene. J was trimmed by 7 bases and V by 5 bases; bases with no gene match: 7. The CDR3 DNA reads TGTGCCAGCAGCCGGGACAGGGGTGAGGCTGGCTACACCTTC. Its translation is CASSRDRGEAGYTF.

The J gene is TRBJ2-3, the V gene TRBV18; D may be TRBD1 (5 bases). Germline assignment: CDR1 KGHSH and CDR2 LQKENI. Trimming left V 2 bases short and J 1 base short, with 10 bases between. CDR3 length: 15 amino acids. The DNA for the CDR3 is TGTGCCAGCTCACCAACGGCGACAGGCACAGATACGCAGTATTTT. Protein: CASSPTATGTDTQYF.

The chain recombines TRBV4-1 with TRBJ1-2; possible D gene TRBD1, 5 bases. The CDR3 consists of 14 residues. V lost 0 bases to trimming and J lost 2 bases, with 7 bases between them. Germline V CDR1 and CDR2: MGHRA, YSYEKL. The CDR3 sequence is CASSQEGVNYGYTF. The CDR3 DNA sequence: TGCGCCAGCAGCCAAGAAGGGGTCAACTATGGCTACACCTTC.

This sequence joins TRBV19 and TRBJ2-7, with D possibly being TRBD1 (6 bases). This CDR3 is 15 amino acids long. In germline, CDR1 is LNHDA, CDR2 SQIVND (reference sequence). The V gene lost 2 bases and the J gene lost 1 base, with 12 bases spanning the gap. CDR3 nucleotides: TGTGCCAGTAGTATACACAGGGAGACTTCCTACGAGCAGTACTTC. It is translated as CASSIHRETSYEQYF.

The sample holds one count of this clone. The chain recombines TRBV2 with TRBJ2-5, with D perhaps TRBD1 (6 bases). V was shortened by 6 bases and J by 7 bases, with 18 bases between the two germline ends. The V gene's germline CDR1 is SNHLY and CDR2 FYNNEI. There are 14 residues in the CDR3. The CDR3 region has the DNA TGTGCCAGCAGCAGACAGGCCGGTTCGGTGACCCAGTACTTC. Translation: CASSRQAGSVTQYF.

The rearrangement joins TRBV5-1 to TRBJ1-1; D is unclear. This CDR3 is 13 amino acids long. Germline V gene sequence: CDR1 SGHRS, CDR2 YFSETQ. V shed 5 bases and J shed 7 bases, with 15 bases lying between them. As DNA, the CDR3 is TGCGCCAGCAGTCGAGGATTTCAACTTGAAGCTTTCTTT. Translated: CASSRGFQLEAFF.

CDR3 DNA sequence: TGTGCCAGCAGTGTTAATATAGGGGGGGCTCACGAGACCCAGTACTTC. Its protein product is CASSVNIGGAHETQYF. V is TRBV6-1 and J is TRBJ2-5; possibly TRBD2 for D (7 bases). The CDR3 covers 16 residues. V was trimmed by 4 bases and J by 5 bases, leaving 20 bases between them. Germline assignment: CDR1 MNHNS and CDR2 SASEGT.